This paragraph reports one T cell receptor (beta chain). The data stem from a study of T cell clones after liver transplantation. Only in-frame clones appear in the TCRdb table, and some are missing; sequencing was by immunoSEQ multiplex PCR. The sample includes more than 95,000 clones, approximately 90% of them seen just once. Per germline, CDR1 MGHDK and CDR2 SYGVNS. Losses at the gene ends were 6 bases for V and 4 bases for J; bases not matched to a gene: 8. There are 17 residues in the CDR3. The chain combines TRBV25-1 with TRBJ2-2; 13 bases agree with TRBD2. The sequence was collected from a human patient who received a liver transplant. Some T cells may be transferred from the graft donor. Specimen: CD4+ T cells from blood, collected 12 months after liver transplant. DNA of the CDR3: TGTGCCAGCAGCTCAACTAGCGGGAGGGCCCGCACCGGGGAGCTGTTTTTT. Translated, it gives CASSSTSGRARTGELFF.